This T cell receptor (beta chain) was recovered during a study of blood T cell repertoires in COVID-19. Study overall: Acute-phase and convalescent COVID-19 samples originated in the United States, Italy and Spain. The analysed material was cDNA or gDNA that came from T cells, B-cell-depleted T cells, or PBMCs.

This CDR3 spans 14 amino acids. V gave up 3 bases and J gave up 9 bases; unmatched junction bases: 8. In the source study's methods: Amplification from reference gene primers served as the basis for estimated nucleated cell counts. The assay was immunoSEQ multiplex PCR, and TCRdb's table has in-frame clones only and misses some. Clone size and the V and J calls come from that table; the DNA yielded D and trimming. The sample includes more than 250,000 clones, over 80% of them seen just once. J is TRBJ2-1 and V is TRBV23-1; 7 positions match TRBD1. TRBV23-1 is marked as an open reading frame, function uncertain. The TCR originated in a man in his 60s who had recovered from COVID-19. Specimen: peripheral blood. The CDR3 DNA sequence: TGCGCCAGCAGTCAGTTCTACAGGGGTACTGAGCAGTTCTTC. This codes for CASSQFYRGTEQFF.